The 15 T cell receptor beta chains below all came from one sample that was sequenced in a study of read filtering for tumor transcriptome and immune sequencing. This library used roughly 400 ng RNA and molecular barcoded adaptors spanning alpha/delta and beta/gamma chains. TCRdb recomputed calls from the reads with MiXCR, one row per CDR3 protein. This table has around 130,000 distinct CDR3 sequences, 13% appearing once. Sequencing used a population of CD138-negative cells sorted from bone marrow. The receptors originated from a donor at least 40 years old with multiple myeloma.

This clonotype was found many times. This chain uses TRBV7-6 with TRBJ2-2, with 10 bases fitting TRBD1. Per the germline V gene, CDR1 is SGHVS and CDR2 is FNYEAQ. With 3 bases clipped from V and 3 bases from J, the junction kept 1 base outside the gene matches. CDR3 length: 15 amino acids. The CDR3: CASSLGQGYTGELFF. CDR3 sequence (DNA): TGTGCCAGCAGCTTGGGACAGGGGTACACCGGGGAGCTGTTTTTT.

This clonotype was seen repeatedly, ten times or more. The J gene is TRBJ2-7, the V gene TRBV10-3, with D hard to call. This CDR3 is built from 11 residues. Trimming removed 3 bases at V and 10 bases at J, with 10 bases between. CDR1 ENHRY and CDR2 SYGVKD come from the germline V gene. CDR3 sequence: CAISETLLQYF. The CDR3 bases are TGTGCCATCAGTGAAACCCTACTCCAGTACTTC.

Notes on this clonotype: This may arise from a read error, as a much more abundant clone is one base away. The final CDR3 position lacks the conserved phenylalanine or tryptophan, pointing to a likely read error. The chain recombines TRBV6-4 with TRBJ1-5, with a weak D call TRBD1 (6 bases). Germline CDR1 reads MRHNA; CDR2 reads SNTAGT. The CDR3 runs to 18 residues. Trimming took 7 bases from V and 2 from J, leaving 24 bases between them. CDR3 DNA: TGTGCCAGCACCATCCGGGTGGACAGATCATGGGGCAATCAGCCCCAGCATTCT. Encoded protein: CASTIRVDRSWGNQPQHS.

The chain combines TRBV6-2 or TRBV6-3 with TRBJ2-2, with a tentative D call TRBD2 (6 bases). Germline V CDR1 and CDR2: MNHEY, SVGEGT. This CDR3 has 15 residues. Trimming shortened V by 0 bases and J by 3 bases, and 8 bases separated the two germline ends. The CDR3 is CASSYSGGDTGELFF. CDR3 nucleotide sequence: TGTGCCAGCAGTTACTCGGGAGGAGACACCGGGGAGCTGTTTTTT.

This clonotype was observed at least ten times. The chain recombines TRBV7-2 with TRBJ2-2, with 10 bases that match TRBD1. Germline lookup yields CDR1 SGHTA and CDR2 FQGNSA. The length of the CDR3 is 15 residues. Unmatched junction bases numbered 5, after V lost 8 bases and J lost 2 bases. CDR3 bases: TGTGCCAGCGGATCGACAGGGGGCAACACCGGGGAGCTGTTTTTT. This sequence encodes CASGSTGGNTGELFF.

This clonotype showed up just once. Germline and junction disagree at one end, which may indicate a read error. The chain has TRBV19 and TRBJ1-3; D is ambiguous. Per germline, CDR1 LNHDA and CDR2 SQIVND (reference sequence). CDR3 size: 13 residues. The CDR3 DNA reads TGTGCCAGTACCCCGCCCTCTGGAGACACCATATATTTT. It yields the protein CASTPPSGDTIYF. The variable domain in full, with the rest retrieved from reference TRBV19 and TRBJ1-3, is DGGITQSPKYLFRKEGQNVTLSCEQNLNHDAMYWYRQDPGQGLRLIYYSQIVNDFQKGDIAEGYSVSREKKESFPLTVTSAQKNPTAFYLCASTPPSGDTIYFGEGSWLTVV.

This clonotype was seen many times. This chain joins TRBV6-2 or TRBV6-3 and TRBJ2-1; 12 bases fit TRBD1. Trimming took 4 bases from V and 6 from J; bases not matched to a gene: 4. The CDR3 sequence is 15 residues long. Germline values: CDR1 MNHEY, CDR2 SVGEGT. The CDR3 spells CASSSRDRGPNEQFF. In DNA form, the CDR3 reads TGTGCCAGCAGTTCTCGGGACAGGGGGCCCAATGAGCAGTTCTTC.

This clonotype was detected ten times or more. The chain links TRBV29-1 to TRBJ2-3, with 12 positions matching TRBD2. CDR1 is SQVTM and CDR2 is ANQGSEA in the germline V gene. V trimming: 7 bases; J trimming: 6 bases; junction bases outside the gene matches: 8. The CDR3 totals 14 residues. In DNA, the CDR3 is TGCAGCGCCTCAACCCTAGCGGGAGGGGATACGCAGTATTTT. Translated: CSASTLAGGDTQYF.

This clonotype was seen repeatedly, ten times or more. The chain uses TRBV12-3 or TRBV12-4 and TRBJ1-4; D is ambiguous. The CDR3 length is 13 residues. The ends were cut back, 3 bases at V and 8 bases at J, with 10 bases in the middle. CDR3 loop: CASSFMDGEKLFF. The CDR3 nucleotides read TGTGCCAGCAGTTTTATGGACGGAGAAAAACTGTTTTTT.

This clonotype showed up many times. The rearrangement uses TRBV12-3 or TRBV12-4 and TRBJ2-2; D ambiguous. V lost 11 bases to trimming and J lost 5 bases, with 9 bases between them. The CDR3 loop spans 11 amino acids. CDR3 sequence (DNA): TGTGCCGCCTGGAGTACCGGGGAGCTGTTTTTT. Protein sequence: CAAWSTGELFF.

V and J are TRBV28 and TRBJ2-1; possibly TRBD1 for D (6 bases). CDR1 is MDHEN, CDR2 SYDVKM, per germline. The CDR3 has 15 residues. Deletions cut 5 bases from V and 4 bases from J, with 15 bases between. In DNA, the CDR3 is TGTGCCAGCAGTCTCGCAGCAGGGGCGTACAATGAGCAGTTCTTC. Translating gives CASSLAAGAYNEQFF.

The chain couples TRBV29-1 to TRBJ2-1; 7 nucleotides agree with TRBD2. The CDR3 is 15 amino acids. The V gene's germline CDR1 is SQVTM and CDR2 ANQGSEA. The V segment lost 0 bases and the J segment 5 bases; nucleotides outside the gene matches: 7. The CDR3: CSVEDEGGPDNEQFF. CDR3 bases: TGCAGCGTTGAAGACGAGGGAGGGCCTGACAATGAGCAGTTCTTC.

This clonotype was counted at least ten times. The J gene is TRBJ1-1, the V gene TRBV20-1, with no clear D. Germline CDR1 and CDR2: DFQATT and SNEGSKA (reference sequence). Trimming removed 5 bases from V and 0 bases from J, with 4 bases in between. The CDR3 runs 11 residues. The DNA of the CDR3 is TGCAGTGCTTTGGTGAACACTGAAGCTTTCTTT. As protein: CSALVNTEAFF.

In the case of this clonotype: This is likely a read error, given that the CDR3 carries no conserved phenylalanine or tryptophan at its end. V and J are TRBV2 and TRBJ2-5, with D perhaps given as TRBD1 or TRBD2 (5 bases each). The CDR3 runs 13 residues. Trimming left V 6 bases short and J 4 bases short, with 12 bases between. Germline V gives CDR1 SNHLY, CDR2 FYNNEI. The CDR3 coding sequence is TGTGCCAGCAGGATTGGGACGGGAGAGACCCAGTACTCC. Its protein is CASRIGTGETQYS.

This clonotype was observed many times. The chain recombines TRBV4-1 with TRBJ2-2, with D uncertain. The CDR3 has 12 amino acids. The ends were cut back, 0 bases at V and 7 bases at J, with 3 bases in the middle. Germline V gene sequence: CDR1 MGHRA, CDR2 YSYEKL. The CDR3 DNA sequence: TGCGCCAGCAGCCAAGATGGCGGGGAGCTGTTTTTT. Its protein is CASSQDGGELFF.